What follows are 27 T cell receptor beta chains derived from one specimen sequenced in a study of shared T cell receptors in the human thymus. Only in-frame clones appear in the TCRdb table, and some are missing; sequencing was by immunoSEQ multiplex PCR. The sample lists about 660,000 clones; over 75% were seen once. Separately, the same data were catalogued under a study of human thymus T cells.

Sequenced: thymocytes. All receptors come from a boy under two years old with a congenital heart defect.

CDR3 protein: CASSLGPPVGGSHNEQFF. DNA of the CDR3: TGTGCCAGCAGCTTGGGCCCCCCCGTGGGCGGGAGCCACAATGAGCAGTTCTTC. The rearrangement links TRBV5-6 to TRBJ2-1, with 7 bases lining up with TRBD2. CDR1 and CDR2 from the germline V gene are SGHDT and YYEEEE. V gave up 0 bases and J gave up 5 bases; unmatched junction bases: 14. The CDR3 length is 18 residues.

This chain's CDR3 is CAWSVYSGIDDEQYF. The CDR3 DNA sequence: TGTGCCTGGAGTGTCTACAGCGGGATAGATGACGAGCAGTACTTC. V and J are TRBV30 and TRBJ2-7; 7 nucleotides align to TRBD2. Germline V lookup: CDR1 GTSNPN, CDR2 SVGIG (reference sequence). This CDR3 contains 15 residues. The V gene end was trimmed by 0 bases and the J gene end by 5 bases; junction bases not matched to a gene: 10.

The V gene is TRBV5-6, the J gene TRBJ2-3; the D gene is possibly TRBD2 (6 bases). This CDR3 contains 17 residues. Trimming took 0 bases from V and 0 from J, leaving 14 bases between them. The V gene's germline CDR1 is SGHDT and CDR2 YYEEEE. The CDR3 spells CASSLAEAGYSTDTQYF. The CDR3, as DNA: TGTGCCAGCAGCTTGGCGGAGGCGGGATATAGCACAGATACGCAGTATTTT.

This sequence joins TRBV27 and TRBJ1-4; D remains unclear. V was cut by 0 bases and J by 0 bases, with 8 bases left in between. Germline CDR1 MNHEY, CDR2 SMNVEV (reference sequence). The CDR3 loop spans 16 amino acids. CDR3 DNA sequence: TGTGCCAGCAGTTTATCCCAGATTGCAACTAATGAAAAACTGTTTTTT. Translated, it gives CASSLSQIATNEKLFF.

This chain uses TRBV28 with TRBJ2-5; 9 bases are shared with TRBD2. The CDR3 is made up of 14 amino acids. CDR1 and CDR2 (germline): MDHEN, SYDVKM. V trimming: 6 bases; J trimming: 3 bases; junction bases outside the gene matches: 5. CDR3 residues: CASRDRLAEETQYF. CDR3 in DNA: TGTGCCAGCAGGGACCGACTAGCGGAAGAGACCCAGTACTTC.

The chain joins TRBV13 to TRBJ1-3; 7 bases align to TRBD1. Germline V gene sequence: CDR1 PRHDT, CDR2 FYEKMQ (reference sequence). The V segment lost 5 bases and the J segment 2 bases; nucleotides outside the gene matches: 9. This CDR3 has 16 residues. The CDR3 loop is CASSQDRVGTGNTIYF. The CDR3 DNA follows: TGTGCCAGCAGCCAAGACAGGGTCGGGACTGGAAACACCATATATTTT.

To note about this clone: This sample also contains other DNA sequences that code for the same CDR3. The chain has TRBV4-3 and TRBJ2-7; 9 bases are a match to TRBD2. The CDR3 is 14 residues long. The trim removed 0 bases at V and 6 bases at J, leaving 3 bases unmatched. From germline, CDR1 is LGHNA and CDR2 YSLEER. CDR3: CASSQEAGGGEQYF. DNA of the CDR3: TGCGCCAGCAGCCAAGAAGCGGGAGGCGGCGAGCAGTACTTC.

The V call is TRBV27, the J call TRBJ2-7; TRBD2 aligns across 7 bases. The V segment lost 7 bases and the J segment 0 bases; nucleotides outside the gene matches: 15. The CDR3 runs to 17 residues. CDR1 and CDR2 (germline): MNHEY, SMNVEV (reference sequence). The CDR3 region is CASTPRKSGDYSYEQYF. The CDR3 DNA follows: TGTGCCAGCACCCCTCGAAAATCCGGGGACTACTCCTACGAGCAGTACTTC.

The chain employs TRBV30 and TRBJ2-1; TRBD2 agrees at 13 bases. Germline V CDR1 and CDR2: GTSNPN, SVGIG (reference sequence). The length of the CDR3 is 18 residues. With V trimmed by 4 bases and J by 1 base, 10 bases remained unmatched. The CDR3 DNA reads TGTGCCTGGATCCCCACTAGCGGGAGGGCCGGGTCCTACAATGAGCAGTTCTTC. This gives the protein CAWIPTSGRAGSYNEQFF. The full variable domain, completed using reference TRBV30 and TRBJ2-1, is SQTIHQWPATLVQPVGSPLSLECTVEGTSNPNLYWYRQAAGRGLQLLFYSVGIGQISSEVPQNLSASRPQDRQFILSSKKLLLSDSGFYLCAWIPTSGRAGSYNEQFFGPGTRLTVL.

The V and J genes are TRBV7-3 and TRBJ2-4, with a tentative D call TRBD2 (5 bases). This CDR3 spans 16 amino acids. V dropped 6 bases and J dropped 0 bases, with 15 bases sitting between them. Per germline, CDR1 SGHTA and CDR2 FQGTGA. CDR3 protein: CASSPGSGKAKNIQYF. The CDR3 coding sequence is TGTGCCAGCAGTCCGGGGTCGGGGAAAGCCAAAAACATTCAGTACTTC.

V and J are TRBV11-2 and TRBJ2-1; D might be TRBD2 (6 bases). This CDR3 is built from 16 residues. The V gene lost 0 bases and the J gene lost 4 bases, with 13 bases spanning the gap. Germline loops: CDR1 SGHAT, CDR2 FQNNGV. CDR3 sequence (DNA): TGTGCCAGCAGCTTAGACCGGACTACTGCTTACAATGAGCAGTTCTTC. Translating it yields CASSLDRTTAYNEQFF.

The rearrangement uses TRBV7-2 and TRBJ2-5, with 11 nucleotides matching TRBD2. The CDR3 totals 18 residues. CDR1 and CDR2 (germline): SGHTA, FQGNSA. V shed 8 bases and J 5 bases; nucleotides not matched to a gene: 19. CDR3 bases: TGTGCCAGCCACACTGCCCTCTTAGCGGGAGGGCCGAGGGAGACCCAGTACTTC. Translated: CASHTALLAGGPRETQYF.

J is TRBJ2-7 and V is TRBV5-1; tentatively, D is TRBD1 (6 bases). Germline loops: CDR1 SGHRS, CDR2 YFSETQ. Trimming stripped 2 bases from V and 6 bases from J, with 12 bases between. The CDR3 spans 13 residues. CDR3 nucleotide sequence: TGCGCCAGCAGCTTCGCGACAGGCCCCGAGCAGTACTTC. Protein: CASSFATGPEQYF.

This clone was counted once. The chain joins TRBV13 to TRBJ2-7; TRBD2 might be the D (5 bases). CDR3 length: 16 residues. The germline V gene encodes CDR1 PRHDT and CDR2 FYEKMQ (reference sequence). Trimming shortened V by 4 bases and J by 5 bases, and 21 bases separated the two germline ends. CDR3 in amino acids: CASSSHRRGNGNEQYF. As DNA, the CDR3 is TGTGCCAGCAGCTCCCACCGGAGAGGGAACGGCAACGAGCAGTACTTC.

This sequence joins TRBV5-1 and TRBJ1-1, with 8 bases identical to TRBD1. Germline CDR1 is SGHRS and CDR2 is YFSETQ. Trimming cost V 4 bases and J 4 bases; bases outside gene matches: 15. CDR3 length: 17 residues. The CDR3 DNA sequence: TGCGCCAGCAGCCCCGACAGGGGATACACCATGGGCACTGAAGCTTTCTTT. Its protein product is CASSPDRGYTMGTEAFF.

V and J are TRBV11-2 and TRBJ2-5; 8 bases fit TRBD1. The junction had 10 bases not matched to a gene; V was cut back by 2 bases and J by 2 bases. This CDR3 region has 17 residues. Germline CDR1 SGHAT, CDR2 FQNNGV. CDR3 residues: CASSLTTGVGRQETQYF. As DNA, the CDR3 is TGTGCCAGCAGCTTAACGACAGGGGTGGGCCGACAAGAGACCCAGTACTTC. Based on the CDR3 plus reference TRBV11-2 and TRBJ2-5, the full variable domain is EAGVAQSPRYKIIEKRQSVAFWCNPISGHATLYWYQQILGQGPKLLIQFQNNGVVDDSQLPKDRFSAERLKGVDSTLKIQPAKLEDSAVYLCASSLTTGVGRQETQYFGPGTRLLVL.

The V gene is TRBV28, the J gene TRBJ2-2; D may be TRBD2 (5 bases). Germline V gene data show CDR1 as MDHEN and CDR2 as SYDVKM. The CDR3 runs to 14 residues. V was pared by 5 bases and J by 6 bases, with 13 bases between. The CDR3 DNA sequence: TGTGCCAGCAGTGGGGAGTTCGGGGCCGGGGAGCTGTTTTTT. Translation: CASSGEFGAGELFF.

The chain couples TRBV27 to TRBJ2-3, with 10 bases fitting TRBD2. CDR1 and CDR2 (germline): MNHEY, SMNVEV (reference sequence). The trim removed 3 bases at V and 0 bases at J, leaving 9 bases unmatched. CDR3 length equals 18 residues. The CDR3 DNA reads as TGTGCCAGCAGTTTTGGACTAGCGGAAACTTATAGCACAGATACGCAGTATTTT. It codes for CASSFGLAETYSTDTQYF.

The gene calls are TRBV10-1 and TRBJ2-3; 7 bases agree with TRBD2. V lost 5 bases, J lost 2 bases, and 10 bases stayed unmatched. The CDR3 runs 16 residues. The germline V gene has CDR1 WNHNN and CDR2 SYGVQD (reference sequence). Written as DNA, the CDR3 is TGCGCCAGCAGTTCAGAGTCGAGCGGGGCCACAGATACGCAGTATTTT. Its protein is CASSSESSGATDTQYF.

V gene TRBV6-1 combines with J gene TRBJ2-1, with a possible D match to TRBD1 (5 bases). The CDR3 covers 14 residues. Trimming left V 1 base short and J 4 bases short, with 8 bases between. Germline-derived CDR1 and CDR2 are MNHNS and SASEGT. In nucleotides, the CDR3 is TGTGCCAGCAGTGAAGAGAGACAGTACAATGAGCAGTTCTTC. Protein sequence: CASSEERQYNEQFF.

The genes are TRBV4-3 and TRBJ2-1; 9 nucleotides match TRBD2. V gave up 0 bases and J gave up 7 bases; unmatched junction bases: 4. This CDR3 region has 15 residues. The germline CDR1 and CDR2 sequences are LGHNA and YSLEER. CDR3 region: CASSQERLAVNEQFF. CDR3 sequence (DNA): TGCGCCAGCAGCCAAGAGAGACTAGCGGTAAATGAGCAGTTCTTC.

The rearrangement uses TRBV5-4 and TRBJ1-2, with 7 bases aligning to TRBD1. Germline V lookup: CDR1 SGHNT, CDR2 YYREEE (reference sequence). With V trimmed by 0 bases and J by 0 bases, 5 bases remained unmatched. The CDR3 is 16 residues long. The CDR3 bases are TGTGCCAGCAGCTTGGATCCGACAGGGACTAACTATGGCTACACCTTC. Protein sequence: CASSLDPTGTNYGYTF.

This clone showed up just a few times. This chain uses TRBV19 with TRBJ1-2, with TRBD1 matching 11 bases. The CDR3 loop spans 15 amino acids. Trimming removed 3 bases from V and 7 bases from J; junction bases left unmatched: 7. Germline V lookup: CDR1 LNHDA, CDR2 SQIVND (reference sequence). The CDR3 is CASSMTDRGRGGYTF. The CDR3 DNA is TGTGCCAGTAGTATGACGGACAGGGGGCGAGGTGGCTACACCTTC.

The chain joins TRBV9 to TRBJ2-6; 10 nucleotides match TRBD2. The CDR3 runs to 18 residues. The germline V gene has CDR1 SGDLS and CDR2 YYNGEE. V was clipped by 0 bases and J by 1 base; unmatched bases: 4. For the CDR3, the DNA is TGTGCCAGCAGCGTAGAGGGTAGCGGGAGGTCTGGGGCCAACGTCCTGACTTTC. This gives the protein CASSVEGSGRSGANVLTF.

This rearrangement joins TRBV7-8 to TRBJ2-3; the match to TRBD2 covers 9 bases. The J segment lost 4 bases and the V segment lost 3 bases, leaving 20 bases of the junction unmatched. Germline V gene lookup returns CDR1 SGHVS and CDR2 FQNEAQ. The CDR3 loop spans 20 amino acids. The CDR3 nucleotides read TGTGCCAGCAGCTTGGGGGAGGGTAGCGGGAGTGGGGTTTTAGCAGATACGCAGTATTTT. Encoded protein: CASSLGEGSGSGVLADTQYF.

This chain uses TRBV5-1 with TRBJ2-7; 9 bases match TRBD1. Unmatched junction bases numbered 9, after V lost 0 bases and J lost 5 bases. The CDR3 extends over 16 amino acids. Germline CDR1 is SGHRS and CDR2 is YFSETQ. CDR3 sequence reads: CASSLGVGTGKNEQYF. The CDR3 nucleotides read TGCGCCAGCAGCTTGGGAGTGGGGACAGGGAAGAACGAGCAGTACTTC.

In its sample, this clone was seen once. CDR3 nucleotides: TGTGCCAGCAGTGGCGGAGGGGTTTTCGGGGTAGCGGGAGGAGGGGATGAGCAGTTCTTC. Protein product: CASSGGGVFGVAGGGDEQFF. V is TRBV2 and J is TRBJ2-1, with 10 bases that match TRBD2. Trimming cost V 4 bases and J 8 bases; bases outside gene matches: 23. This CDR3 contains 20 residues. CDR1 is SNHLY, CDR2 FYNNEI, per germline.